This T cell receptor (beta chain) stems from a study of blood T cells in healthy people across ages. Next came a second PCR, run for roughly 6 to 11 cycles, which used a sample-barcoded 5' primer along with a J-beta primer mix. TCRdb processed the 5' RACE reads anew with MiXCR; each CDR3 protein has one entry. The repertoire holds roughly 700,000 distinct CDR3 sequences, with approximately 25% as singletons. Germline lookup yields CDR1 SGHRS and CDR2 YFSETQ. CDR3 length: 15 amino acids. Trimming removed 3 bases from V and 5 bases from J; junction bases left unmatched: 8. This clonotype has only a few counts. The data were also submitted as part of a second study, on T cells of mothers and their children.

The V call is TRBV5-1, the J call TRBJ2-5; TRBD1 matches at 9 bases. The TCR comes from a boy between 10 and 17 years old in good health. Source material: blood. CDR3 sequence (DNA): TGCGCCAGCAGCTCCACAGGGGGCCAGGGGGAGACCCAGTACTTC. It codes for CASSSTGGQGETQYF.